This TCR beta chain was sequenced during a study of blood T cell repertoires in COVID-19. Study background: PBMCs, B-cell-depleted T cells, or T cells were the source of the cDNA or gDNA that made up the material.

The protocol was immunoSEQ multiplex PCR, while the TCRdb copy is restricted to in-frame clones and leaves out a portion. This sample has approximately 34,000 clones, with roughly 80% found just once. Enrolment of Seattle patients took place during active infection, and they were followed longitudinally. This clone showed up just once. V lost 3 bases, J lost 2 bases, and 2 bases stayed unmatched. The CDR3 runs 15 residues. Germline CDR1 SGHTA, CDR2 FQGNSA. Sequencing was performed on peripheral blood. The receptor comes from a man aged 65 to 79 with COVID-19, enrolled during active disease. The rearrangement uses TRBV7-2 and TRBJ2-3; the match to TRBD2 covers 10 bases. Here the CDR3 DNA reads TGTGCCAGCAGCTTGGGACTAGCGTTCACAGATACGCAGTATTTT. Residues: CASSLGLAFTDTQYF.